This record looks at one TCR beta chain sequence and its context. This clonotype showed up just a few times. Its antigen is currently not known. This sequence may be a read error, since a much larger clone differs from it by one base. The library was obtained by 5' RACE. TCRdb names Illumina HiSeq 2500 as the instrument used. A second PCR of roughly 6 to 11 cycles was performed with a sample-barcoded 5' primer and a J-beta primer mix. A template-switch 5' adaptor carrying 12 random nucleotides introduced a unique molecular identifier onto each TCR beta cDNA molecule. Each sample yielded at least 2.5 million CDR3-containing paired-end reads. First-strand cDNA was synthesized from all RNA with the Mint cDNA synthesis kit, primed by a TRBC-specific oligonucleotide. Following uracil-DNA glycosylase treatment, all cDNA underwent a first 18-cycle PCR with the universal primers M1SS and BC2_uni_R. Concerning the study's data processing: Normalization of each sample was performed by random selection of 1 million high-quality reads, each carrying a distinct molecular identifier. Reads sharing molecular identifiers were discarded rather than binned into consensus sequences. MiTCR, with a Q25 quality threshold and the strictest error-elimination algorithm, was used for CDR3 identification, clonotype clustering and error correction. A nonparametric unseen species model using Euler transformation provided a lower-bound estimate of total TCR beta diversity. TCRdb took the public reads, trimmed them with fastp at Q25, ran MiXCR for clone calling and kept in-frame beta chains. When rows share a CDR3 protein, they turn into one entry using the most common DNA and genes. TCRdb's processing, not the authors', yielded these V and J calls. Here the sample has 1.2 million to 1.5 million distinct CDR3 sequences; approximately 38% occur a single time. 7.9% of the sample is in the top ten clones.

Donors were a few dozen systemically healthy Caucasian individuals from Russia aged roughly 6 to 90 years. Each donor gave ten milliliters of peripheral blood, drawn into EDTA-treated Vacutainer tubes. Ficoll-Paque density-gradient centrifugation was used to isolate PBMCs, with at least 6 million per sample. Trizol reagent was used to extract total RNA from PBMCs, with at least 5 micrograms per sample. Naive CD45RAhigh/CD27high T cell percentages were measured by flow cytometry on a PBMC aliquot from every donor. This entry belongs to a study of blood T cells in healthy people across ages (dated by TCRdb to 2014 to 2015). A note on the overall study: Template switching captured roughly one uniquely barcoded TCR beta cDNA molecule per two T cells in model experiments. Two additional independent replicas of 1 million unique cDNA reads from the same blood draw were analyzed for two donors (one aged 18 to 30 and one aged 80 or older). To avoid experimental bias, donors of different ages were spread randomly across the sequencing lanes. The study measured age-related changes in TCR beta repertoire diversity using deep sequencing normalized with unique cDNA molecular identifiers. The donors were split into four age groups: young (average about 16 years), middle-aged (roughly 42), aged (around 67) and long-lived (over 75). What the study reported, not specific to this receptor: As age increased, observed TCR beta diversity per million T cells dropped in a roughly linear way, and a significant reduction was already evident by age about 40. Estimates of total diversity based on one million sequenced T cells were considered lower bounds and underestimates. Since profiling was done on bulk unsorted PBMCs, naive and antigen-experienced compartments could not be conclusively compared. Because donor CMV infection status was unknown, age-related changes in expanded clonotypes were potentially confounded. Compared with the aged group, the long-lived group had more naive CD4+ T cells, fewer expanded clones and increased TCR diversity, suggesting age selection. The percentage of naive T cells measured by flow cytometry correlated strongly with observed TCR beta diversity.

Taken from the germline V gene, the CDR1 and CDR2 loops are ENHRY and SYGVKD. There are 15 amino acids in the CDR3, from cysteine to phenylalanine inclusive. The DNA shown is the 45-base CDR3, in frame from base 1. The sample was blood. The rearranged segments are TRBV10-3 and TRBJ2-1; 7 junctional bases match TRBD2. The J call is uncertain, as TRBJ2-7 better fits the DNA end. The source of this sequence is a woman aged 18-29 years in good health. The base sequence is TGTGCCATCACGTCTGCGGGACTAACCTACAATGAGCAGTACTTC. Its translation is CAITSAGLTYNEQYF.